These 20 T cell receptor beta chains share one sample of origin, sequenced in a study of T cells in Graves' hyperthyroidism and ophthalmopathy. Amplification of TCR beta CDR3 regions used RNA as the template. The TCR CDR3 was amplified in a first-round RT-PCR using the HTBI primer set. TCRdb re-called the multiplex PCR reads through MiXCR, storing one row per CDR3 protein. This sample has about 340,000 distinct CDR3 sequences, with over 20% found just once. The specimen sequenced was blood. These receptors were taken from a woman aged 45 to 65 with Graves' hyperthyroidism.

On this clonotype itself: A much larger clone sits a single nucleotide away, making a read error possible. The chain uses TRBV11-2 and TRBJ2-1; possible D gene TRBD2, 6 bases. Trimming pared 4 bases from V and 2 bases from J, leaving 24 bases between. Germline V gene lookup returns CDR1 SGHAT and CDR2 FQNNGV. The CDR3 length is 19 residues. CDR3 DNA sequence: TGTGCCAGCAGCTCAGGTGACAGCCCGGGACTTCTTCCCTACAATGAGCAGTTCTTC. Protein sequence: CASSSGDSPGLLPYNEQFF.

This clonotype was detected ten times or more. The V gene is TRBV6-1, the J gene TRBJ1-2; 9 positions match TRBD1. J gave up 4 bases and V 8 bases, and 8 bases lay outside the gene matches. Germline V CDR1 and CDR2: MNHNS, SASEGT. The CDR3 is 14 residues long. CDR3 amino acids: CASRDRERAYGYTF. The CDR3 DNA follows: TGTGCCAGCCGGGACAGGGAAAGAGCCTATGGCTACACCTTC.

The genes are TRBV24-1 and TRBJ1-5; no clear D. The CDR3 extends over 13 amino acids. Germline V lookup: CDR1 KGHDR, CDR2 SFDVKD. V dropped 7 bases and J dropped 5 bases, with 11 bases sitting between them. CDR3 nucleotide sequence: TGTGCCACCAGCCCAGGTTCCCATCAGCCCCAGCATTTT. Translation: CATSPGSHQPQHF.

The chain is built from TRBV28 and TRBJ1-6; the D is unclear. V gave up 7 bases and J gave up 4 bases, with 5 bases separating them. In germline, CDR1 is MDHEN, CDR2 SYDVKM. This CDR3 spans 12 amino acids. CDR3 DNA: TGTGCCAGCAAAGCGTATAATTCACCCCTCCACTTT. Its protein is CASKAYNSPLHF.

The CDR3 DNA is TGTGCCAGCTCAACCGGACAGGCCTCCAATCAGCCCCAGCATTTT. Translated: CASSTGQASNQPQHF. This chain links TRBV2 with TRBJ1-5; 7 nucleotides match TRBD1. The CDR3 is 15 residues long. Germline lookup yields CDR1 SNHLY and CDR2 FYNNEI. With 8 bases clipped from V and 3 bases from J, the junction kept 10 bases outside the gene matches.

This clonotype came up many times. The chain's CDR3 is CASSQPPRSYNEQFF. The CDR3 coding sequence is TGTGCCAGCAGCCAACCGCCGCGCTCCTACAATGAGCAGTTCTTC. V is TRBV14 and J is TRBJ2-1; D gene unclear. Germline loops: CDR1 SGHDN, CDR2 FVKESK. Trimming pared 2 bases from V and 0 bases from J, leaving 8 bases between. The CDR3 consists of 15 residues.

The sample holds many counts of this clonotype. The chain carries TRBV27 and TRBJ1-2; TRBD1 aligns across 8 bases. Unmatched junction bases numbered 8, after V lost 3 bases and J lost 8 bases. The CDR3 sequence is 14 residues long. The germline gives CDR1 MNHEY, CDR2 SMNVEV (reference sequence). CDR3 region: CASSLGTGSGGYTF. The CDR3 bases are TGTGCCAGCAGTTTGGGGACAGGTTCGGGAGGCTACACCTTC.

This clonotype was observed a few times. This chain's CDR3 is CASSESLGDTIGYTF. The CDR3 nucleotides read TGTGCCAGCAGTGAAAGCTTAGGGGACACTATTGGCTACACCTTC. The rearrangement joins TRBV2 to TRBJ1-2; weak D call: TRBD1 (6 bases). Germline V gene data show CDR1 as SNHLY and CDR2 as FYNNEI. The CDR3 is 15 amino acids. Trimming took 2 bases from V and 7 from J, leaving 17 bases between them.

As to this clonotype: At one of its ends the junction is not consistent with the germline gene, which may arise from a read error. The CDR3 loop reads CASSQRQATNTGGLFF. Here the CDR3 DNA reads TGTGCCAGCAGCCAAAGGCAGGCTACGAACACCGGGGGGCTGTTTTTT. The chain links TRBV3-1 to TRBJ2-2; the D gene is possibly TRBD2 (6 bases). This CDR3 region has 16 residues. Germline CDR1 and CDR2: LGHDT and YNNKEL (reference sequence).

This clonotype has ten or more counts. The chain links TRBV5-1 to TRBJ1-1; the D is unclear. Trimming stripped 0 bases from V and 0 bases from J, with 9 bases between. The V gene's germline CDR1 is SGHRS and CDR2 YFSETQ. The CDR3 spans 15 residues. As DNA, the CDR3 is TGCGCCAGCAGCTTGGTCGGGCAAATGAACACTGAAGCTTTCTTT. It specifies CASSLVGQMNTEAFF.

This clonotype was seen at least ten times. The V call is TRBV20-1, the J call TRBJ1-6, with 7 bases fitting TRBD1. Losses at the gene ends were 0 bases for V and 7 bases for J; bases not matched to a gene: 6. From germline, CDR1 is DFQATT and CDR2 SNEGSKA (reference sequence). CDR3 length: 15 amino acids. CDR3 DNA: TGCAGTGCTAGAGATGCCGGGACAGCAAATTCACCCCTCCACTTT. Protein sequence: CSARDAGTANSPLHF.

This clonotype was counted at least ten times. This chain links TRBV18 with TRBJ1-1, with D maybe TRBD1 (6 bases). The V gene's germline CDR1 is KGHSH and CDR2 LQKENI. The CDR3 is made up of 14 amino acids. Deletions cut 4 bases from V and 0 bases from J, with 9 bases between. This chain's CDR3 is CASSLGTLNTEAFF. The CDR3 bases are TGTGCCAGCTCACTCGGGACACTGAACACTGAAGCTTTCTTT.

The rearrangement links TRBV6-1 to TRBJ1-2; possible D gene TRBD1, 5 bases. Germline V gives CDR1 MNHNS, CDR2 SASEGT. The CDR3 loop spans 15 amino acids. V was shortened by 6 bases and J by 2 bases, with 16 bases between the two germline ends. CDR3 loop: CASRPAGVGNYGYTF. DNA of the CDR3: TGTGCCAGCAGACCCGCGGGGGTAGGAAACTATGGCTACACCTTC.

This clonotype was counted ten times or more. This chain joins TRBV5-6 and TRBJ1-1, with unresolved D. Germline CDR1 reads SGHDT; CDR2 reads YYEEEE. The CDR3 loop spans 15 amino acids. Trimming cost V 2 bases and J 1 base, with 12 bases left between them. Written as DNA, the CDR3 is TGTGCCAGCAGCTTTAAAGTAGTAGGGAACACTGAAGCTTTCTTT. Translating gives CASSFKVVGNTEAFF.

This chain connects TRBV5-4 to TRBJ2-1; D might be TRBD1 (5 bases). CDR3 length: 18 residues. Germline V lookup: CDR1 SGHNT, CDR2 YYREEE (reference sequence). V was shortened by 3 bases and J by 7 bases, with 26 bases between the two germline ends. CDR3 nucleotide sequence: TGTGCCAGCAGCTCAAAGGGTCGTAGGGGCGAGATAGGGAATGAGCAGTTCTTC. Protein sequence: CASSSKGRRGEIGNEQFF.

This clonotype came up many times. The V gene is TRBV29-1, the J gene TRBJ2-1; tentatively, D is TRBD2 (7 bases). The V gene lost 3 bases and the J gene lost 10 bases, with 16 bases spanning the gap. The CDR3 loop spans 13 amino acids. Per germline, CDR1 SQVTM and CDR2 ANQGSEA. CDR3 in amino acids: CSVDGRGKDEQFF. The CDR3 coding sequence is TGCAGCGTTGATGGGAGGGGGAAGGACGAGCAGTTCTTC.

This chain links TRBV15 with TRBJ2-7; D is perhaps TRBD1 or TRBD2 (6 bases each). Looked up from germline, CDR1 is LNHNV and CDR2 is YYDKDF (reference sequence). The V end lost 3 bases, the J end lost 6 bases, and 18 bases lay between the germline ends. The CDR3 has 15 amino acids. The CDR3 DNA reads TGTGCCACCAGCAGCGACCCCGGGGGCAGCCTCGAGCAGTACTTC. Residues: CATSSDPGGSLEQYF.

The V call is TRBV5-5, the J call TRBJ1-4; D is perhaps TRBD1 (5 bases). V was shortened by 1 base and J by 5 bases, with 9 bases between the two germline ends. The germline V gene has CDR1 SGHKS and CDR2 YYEKEE (reference sequence). CDR3 length: 14 residues. DNA for the CDR3: TGTGCCAGCAGCTTGCGCTGGGGCAATGAAAAACTGTTTTTT. This translates into CASSLRWGNEKLFF.

The genes are TRBV14 and TRBJ2-5, with a weak D call TRBD1 (6 bases). Between the trimmed V and J ends, which lost 2 bases and 3 bases, there was a span of 10 bases. The CDR3 spans 14 residues. Germline V gene data show CDR1 as SGHDN and CDR2 as FVKESK. Here the CDR3 DNA reads TGTGCCAGCAGCCAAATCAACAGGGAAGAGACCCAGTACTTC. Its translation is CASSQINREETQYF.

This clonotype has ten or more counts. The V call is TRBV3-1, the J call TRBJ1-2; 8 bases match TRBD1. Germline CDR1 reads LGHDT; CDR2 reads YNNKEL (reference sequence). V was pared by 4 bases and J by 6 bases, with 10 bases of the junction left unmatched. This CDR3 has 15 amino acids. The CDR3 here is CASSRTADRGDGYTF. CDR3 nucleotide sequence: TGTGCCAGCAGCCGGACCGCTGACAGGGGAGATGGCTACACCTTC.